The 32 T cell receptor beta chains below come from one sample, sequenced in a study of monozygotic twins with inflammatory bowel disease. Reprocessing the 5' RACE reads, TCRdb reports a single entry for every CDR3 protein and omits DNA. Found here are approximately 400,000 distinct CDR3 sequences; the top ten clones hold around 2.5%. Source material: blood. The receptors derive from a human donor with ulcerative colitis or Crohn's disease, or a healthy co-twin of an affected twin (not recorded which).

V is TRBV12-3 or TRBV12-4 and J is TRBJ2-1; TCRdb's D gene call, TRBD2, goes unchecked for lack of DNA. CDR3 length: 17 amino acids. CDR3 protein: CASSLLGIGLAGNEQFF.

This rearrangement joins TRBV28 to TRBJ1-5; absent DNA, TCRdb's TRBD1 call cannot be checked. This CDR3 region has 14 residues. CDR1 and CDR2 (germline): MDHEN, SYDVKM. This CDR3 is CASRGAGVTQPQHF. The whole variable domain, remainder taken from reference TRBV28 and TRBJ1-5, is DVKVTQSSRYLVKRTGEKVFLECVQDMDHENMFWYRQDPGLGLRLIYFSYDVKMKEKGDIPEGYSVSREKKERFSLILESASTNQTSMYLCASRGAGVTQPQHFGDGTRLSIL.

The V gene is TRBV7-9, the J gene TRBJ1-2. The CDR3 runs 15 residues. Per germline, CDR1 SEHNR and CDR2 FQNEAQ (reference sequence). The CDR3 is CASSPNAFFDYGYTF. The full variable domain, with the rest looked up from reference TRBV7-9 and TRBJ1-2, is DTGVSQNPRHKITKRGQNVTFRCDPISEHNRLYWYRQTLGQGPEFLTYFQNEAQLEKSRLLSDRFSAERPKGSFSTLEIQRTEQGDSAMYLCASSPNAFFDYGYTFGSGTRLTVV.

V and J are TRBV6-2 or TRBV6-3 and TRBJ2-2; the TCRdb call, TRBD1, lacks DNA for checking. The CDR3 totals 17 residues. Per germline, CDR1 MNHEY and CDR2 SVGEGT. CDR3: CASSYSWVPADTGELFF.

This sequence joins TRBV6-1 and TRBJ2-1. CDR1 and CDR2 (germline): MNHNS, SASEGT. This CDR3 is 16 amino acids long. The CDR3 sequence is CASSISQGSSYNEQFF.

The chain couples TRBV7-8 to TRBJ2-5; TCRdb designates TRBD1, a call that cannot be tested without DNA. Germline V gene data show CDR1 as SGHVS and CDR2 as FQNEAQ. There are 14 residues in the CDR3. The CDR3 loop is CASTKDRGRETQYF.

V gene TRBV3-1 combines with J gene TRBJ2-3; no DNA is available, so the TRBD1 call from TCRdb remains unchecked. The CDR3 is 15 amino acids. The germline CDR1 and CDR2 sequences are LGHDT and YNNKEL (reference sequence). CDR3 amino acids: CASSPTRAHTDTQYF.

The V gene is TRBV20-1, the J gene TRBJ2-3; TCRdb picks TRBD1, but there is no DNA to check that call. CDR1 is DFQATT and CDR2 is SNEGSKA in the germline V gene (reference sequence). CDR3 length: 11 residues. The CDR3 here is CRAGGPDTQYF.

This sequence joins TRBV28 and TRBJ2-4; no DNA is available, so the TRBD2 call from TCRdb remains unchecked. Germline values: CDR1 MDHEN, CDR2 SYDVKM. CDR3 length: 16 residues. CDR3: CASSLSGVAGKNIQYF.

V gene TRBV20-1 combines with J gene TRBJ1-4. Germline values: CDR1 DFQATT, CDR2 SNEGSKA (reference sequence). There are 13 residues in the CDR3. CDR3 amino acids: CSAREGENEKLFF.

The J gene is TRBJ2-2, the V gene TRBV7-9; TCRdb's assignment of TRBD1 cannot be checked, as there is no DNA. The CDR3 length is 14 residues. CDR1 SEHNR and CDR2 FQNEAQ come from the germline V gene (reference sequence). CDR3 protein: CASRLGQSTGELFF.

The V call is TRBV12-3 or TRBV12-4, the J call TRBJ2-4; TCRdb designates TRBD1, a call that cannot be tested without DNA. This CDR3 is built from 13 residues. The CDR3 is CASSNPGGNIQYF.

V gene TRBV12-3 or TRBV12-4 combines with J gene TRBJ1-3. The CDR3 is 11 amino acids. The CDR3 sequence: CASSRENTIYF.

V and J are TRBV3-1 and TRBJ2-1; TCRdb calls TRBD1, which cannot be checked without DNA. Germline V CDR1 and CDR2: LGHDT, YNNKEL (reference sequence). CDR3 length: 12 residues. CDR3 loop: CASSQEGGGQFF.

The chain combines TRBV12-3 or TRBV12-4 with TRBJ2-1; TCRdb reports TRBD2, a call that lacks DNA to check it against. The CDR3 has 15 amino acids. CDR3 sequence reads: CASSRTSGSLTEQFF.

The chain employs TRBV5-1 and TRBJ2-2; no DNA is available, so the TRBD1 call from TCRdb remains unchecked. The CDR3 is made up of 16 amino acids. CDR1 is SGHRS, CDR2 YFSETQ, per germline. The CDR3 sequence: CASSLVRGANTGELFF.

The chain couples TRBV7-6 to TRBJ1-1. Per the germline V gene, CDR1 is SGHVS and CDR2 is FNYEAQ. The length of the CDR3 is 13 residues. The CDR3 sequence is CASSLELDTEAFF.

CDR3 protein: CSALPGRVSQDEYF. This sequence joins TRBV20-1 and TRBJ2-7; TCRdb's assignment of TRBD1 cannot be checked, as there is no DNA. Per the germline V gene, CDR1 is DFQATT and CDR2 is SNEGSKA (reference sequence). The length of the CDR3 is 14 residues.

The J gene is TRBJ1-4, the V gene TRBV14; the TCRdb D gene call, TRBD1, has no DNA to confirm it. CDR3 length: 13 residues. Germline CDR1 SGHDN, CDR2 FVKESK. This CDR3 reads CASSLEPGEKLFF. Complete variable domain (other parts from reference TRBV14 and TRBJ1-4): EAGVTQFPSHSVIEKGQTVTLRCDPISGHDNLYWYRRVMGKEIKFLLHFVKESKQDESGMPNNRFLAERTGGTYSTLKVQPAELEDSGVYFCASSLEPGEKLFFGSGTQLSVL.

V is TRBV25-1 and J is TRBJ2-1; TCRdb lists TRBD2, though no DNA is available to test this call. Germline assignment: CDR1 MGHDK and CDR2 SYGVNS. The CDR3 length is 15 residues. CDR3 region: CASSESIIVAGGLIF.

The chain couples TRBV24-1 to TRBJ2-1; TCRdb gives TRBD2 as the D gene, but with no DNA this cannot be confirmed. Germline V lookup: CDR1 KGHDR, CDR2 SFDVKD. The CDR3 length is 15 residues. Here the CDR3 reads CATSGRLAGYNEQFF.

J is TRBJ2-7 and V is TRBV29-1; checking the TCRdb D call of TRBD1 is not possible without DNA. Germline V lookup: CDR1 SQVTM, CDR2 ANQGSEA. The CDR3 is 13 amino acids. CDR3 sequence: CSVEDGGPYEQYF.

The CDR3 region is CASSRTGTGLYEQYF. The chain joins TRBV18 to TRBJ2-7; the TRBD1 assignment by TCRdb is unverifiable without DNA. Germline values: CDR1 KGHSH, CDR2 LQKENI. The CDR3 is made up of 15 amino acids.

The V gene is TRBV2, the J gene TRBJ2-3; TCRdb's assignment of TRBD1 cannot be checked, as there is no DNA. This CDR3 has 12 amino acids. The V gene's germline CDR1 is SNHLY and CDR2 FYNNEI. This CDR3 reads CASRVQGYTQYF.

The V and J genes are TRBV4-3 and TRBJ2-5; TCRdb selects TRBD2, and the lack of DNA leaves this call unchecked. The CDR3 loop spans 14 amino acids. Germline V CDR1 and CDR2: LGHNA, YSLEER. The CDR3 region is CASSQLLGGETQYF.

The chain has TRBV12-3 or TRBV12-4 and TRBJ2-1. The CDR3 runs 14 residues. The CDR3 loop reads CASSSGGSYNEQFF.

This chain uses TRBV6-1 with TRBJ2-3; TCRdb names TRBD1, which stays unverified in the absence of DNA. The CDR3 consists of 12 residues. Germline V gives CDR1 MNHNS, CDR2 SASEGT. CDR3 in amino acids: CASSGQGDTQYF.

The V gene is TRBV18, the J gene TRBJ1-1. The germline CDR1 and CDR2 sequences are KGHSH and LQKENI. The CDR3 has 16 residues. The CDR3 spells CASSPPGTRGGTEAFF. The entire variable domain, with the rest obtained from reference TRBV18 and TRBJ1-1, is as follows: NAGVMQNPRHLVRRRGQEARLRCSPMKGHSHVYWYRQLPEEGLKFMVYLQKENIIDESGMPKERFSAEFPKEGPSILRIQQVVRGDSAAYFCASSPPGTRGGTEAFFGQGTRLTVV.

The chain employs TRBV6-2 or TRBV6-3 and TRBJ2-7. CDR3 length: 14 amino acids. Germline CDR1 MNHEY, CDR2 SVGEGT. CDR3 residues: CASTQQRSSYEQYF.

The V and J genes are TRBV11-2 and TRBJ1-1; TCRdb lists TRBD1, though no DNA is available to test this call. The CDR3 consists of 18 residues. From germline, CDR1 is SGHAT and CDR2 FQNNGV. This CDR3 is CASSLTPATSTGDTEAFF.

This sequence joins TRBV6-2 or TRBV6-3 and TRBJ2-2. CDR3 size: 13 residues. Germline-derived CDR1 and CDR2 are MNHEY and SVGEGT. The CDR3: CASGIKNTGELFF.

This sequence joins TRBV5-6 and TRBJ1-2; the TCRdb D gene call, TRBD1, has no DNA to confirm it. The CDR3 is 16 amino acids. Per the germline V gene, CDR1 is SGHDT and CDR2 is YYEEEE. CDR3 sequence: CASSSKDVGGWKGYTF.